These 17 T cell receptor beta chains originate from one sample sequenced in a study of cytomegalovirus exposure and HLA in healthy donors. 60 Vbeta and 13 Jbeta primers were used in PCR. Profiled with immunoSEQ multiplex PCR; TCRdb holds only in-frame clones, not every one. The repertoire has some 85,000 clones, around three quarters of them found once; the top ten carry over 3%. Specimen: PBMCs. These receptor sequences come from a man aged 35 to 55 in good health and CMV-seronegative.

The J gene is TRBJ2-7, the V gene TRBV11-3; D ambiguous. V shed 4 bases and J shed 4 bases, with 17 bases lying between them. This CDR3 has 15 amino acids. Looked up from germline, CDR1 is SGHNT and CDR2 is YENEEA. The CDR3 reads CASSSEAHIRYEQYF. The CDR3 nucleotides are TGTGCCAGCAGCTCAGAGGCCCACATCCGTTACGAGCAGTACTTC.

In nucleotides, the CDR3 is TGTGCCAGCAGCTTGAATAGCGGGGGAACAGATACGCAGTATTTT. Protein: CASSLNSGGTDTQYF. The rearrangement uses TRBV7-9 and TRBJ2-3; 9 bases are shared with TRBD2. Germline V gene sequence: CDR1 SEHNR, CDR2 FQNEAQ (reference sequence). The CDR3 length is 15 residues. V gave up 3 bases and J gave up 3 bases; unmatched junction bases: 4.

CDR3 sequence reads: CASSPFDTNCEAFF. The CDR3 bases are TGTGCCAGCAGTCCATTCGACACAAATTGTGAAGCTTTCTTT. The chain has TRBV28 and TRBJ1-1, with D uncertain. Germline lookup yields CDR1 MDHEN and CDR2 SYDVKM. The CDR3 spans 14 residues. The germline V and J ends were trimmed by 5 bases and 7 bases, with 17 bases remaining between them.

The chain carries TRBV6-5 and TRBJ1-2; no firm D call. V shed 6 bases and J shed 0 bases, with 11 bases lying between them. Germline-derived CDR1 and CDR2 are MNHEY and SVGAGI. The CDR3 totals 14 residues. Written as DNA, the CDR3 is TGTGCCAGCAGAAGAAGCGGGGCTAACTATGGCTACACCTTC. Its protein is CASRRSGANYGYTF.

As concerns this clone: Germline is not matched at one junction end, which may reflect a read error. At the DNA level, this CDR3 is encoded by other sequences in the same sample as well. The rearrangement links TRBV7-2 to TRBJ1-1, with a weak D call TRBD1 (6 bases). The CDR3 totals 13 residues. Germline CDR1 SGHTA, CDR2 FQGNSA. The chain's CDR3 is CASSWDTNTEAFF. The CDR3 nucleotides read TGTGCCAGTAGCTGGGACACGAACACTGAAGCTTTCTTT.

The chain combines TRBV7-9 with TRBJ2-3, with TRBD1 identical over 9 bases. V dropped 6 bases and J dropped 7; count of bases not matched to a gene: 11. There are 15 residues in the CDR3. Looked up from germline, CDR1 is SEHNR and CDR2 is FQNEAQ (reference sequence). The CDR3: CASRPDRGRSYTQYF. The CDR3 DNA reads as TGTGCCAGCAGACCGGACAGGGGACGTTCCTATACGCAGTATTTT.

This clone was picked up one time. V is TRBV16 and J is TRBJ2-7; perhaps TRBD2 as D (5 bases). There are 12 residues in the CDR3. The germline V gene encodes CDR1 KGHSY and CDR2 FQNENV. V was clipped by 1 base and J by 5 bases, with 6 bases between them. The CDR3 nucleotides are TGTGCCAGCAGCCAATTTAGCGACGAGCAGTACTTC. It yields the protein CASSQFSDEQYF.

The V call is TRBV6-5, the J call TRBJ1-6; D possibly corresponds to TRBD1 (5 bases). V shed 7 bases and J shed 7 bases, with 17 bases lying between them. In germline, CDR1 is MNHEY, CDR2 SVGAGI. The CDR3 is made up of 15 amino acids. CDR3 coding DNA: TGTGCCAGCACCGACAGACCCCAAGAGAATTCACCCCTCCACTTT. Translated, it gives CASTDRPQENSPLHF.

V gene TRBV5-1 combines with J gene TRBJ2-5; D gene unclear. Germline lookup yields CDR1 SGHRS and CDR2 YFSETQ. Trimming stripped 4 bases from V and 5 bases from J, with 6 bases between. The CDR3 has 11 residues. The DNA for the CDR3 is TGCGCCAGCAGCCCCCGGGAGACCCAGTACTTC. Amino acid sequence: CASSPRETQYF.

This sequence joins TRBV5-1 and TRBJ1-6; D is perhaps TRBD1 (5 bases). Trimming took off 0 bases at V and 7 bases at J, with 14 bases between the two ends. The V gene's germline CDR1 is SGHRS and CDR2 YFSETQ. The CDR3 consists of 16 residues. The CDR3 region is CASSLEQGGVNSPLHF. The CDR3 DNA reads TGCGCCAGCAGCTTGGAGCAGGGAGGAGTGAATTCACCCCTCCACTTT.

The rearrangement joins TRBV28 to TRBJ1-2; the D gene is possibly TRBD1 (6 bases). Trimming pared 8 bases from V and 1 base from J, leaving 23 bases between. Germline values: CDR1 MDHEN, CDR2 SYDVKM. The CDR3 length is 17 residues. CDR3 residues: CASRDNPPALFNYGYTF. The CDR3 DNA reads TGTGCCAGCCGGGACAACCCGCCAGCACTCTTTAACTATGGCTACACCTTC.

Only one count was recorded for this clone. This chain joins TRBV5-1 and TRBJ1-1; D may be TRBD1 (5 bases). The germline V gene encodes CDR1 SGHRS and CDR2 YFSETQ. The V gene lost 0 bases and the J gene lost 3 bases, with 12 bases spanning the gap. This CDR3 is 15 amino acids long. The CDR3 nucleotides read TGCGCCAGCAGCTTGGGACAGCCTCGGGACACTGAAGCTTTCTTT. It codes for CASSLGQPRDTEAFF.

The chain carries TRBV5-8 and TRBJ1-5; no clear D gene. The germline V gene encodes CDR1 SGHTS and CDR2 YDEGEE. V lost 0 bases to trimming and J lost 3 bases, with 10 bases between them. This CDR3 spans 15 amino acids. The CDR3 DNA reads TGTGCCAGCAGCTTGGCGGGATTCACCAATCAGCCCCAGCATTTT. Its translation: CASSLAGFTNQPQHF.

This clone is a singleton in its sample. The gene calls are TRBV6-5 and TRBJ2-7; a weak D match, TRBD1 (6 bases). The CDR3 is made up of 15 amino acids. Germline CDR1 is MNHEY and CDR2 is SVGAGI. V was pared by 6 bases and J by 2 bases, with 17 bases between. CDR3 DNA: TGTGCCAGCAGAATAGAACGGGACACAACCTACGAGCAGTACTTC. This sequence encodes CASRIERDTTYEQYF.

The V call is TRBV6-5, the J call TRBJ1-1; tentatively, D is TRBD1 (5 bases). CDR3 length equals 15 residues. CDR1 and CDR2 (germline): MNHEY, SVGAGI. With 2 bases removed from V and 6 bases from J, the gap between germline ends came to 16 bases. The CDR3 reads CASSYVGTGLSEAFF. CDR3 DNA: TGTGCCAGCAGTTACGTAGGTACAGGTCTCTCTGAAGCTTTCTTT.

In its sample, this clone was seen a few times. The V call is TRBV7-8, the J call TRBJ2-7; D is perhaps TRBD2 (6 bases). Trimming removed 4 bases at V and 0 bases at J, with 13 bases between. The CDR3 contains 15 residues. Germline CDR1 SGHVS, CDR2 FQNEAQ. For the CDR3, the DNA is TGTGCCAGCAGCTCTTTAGCGGTTAGCTCCTACGAGCAGTACTTC. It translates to CASSSLAVSSYEQYF.

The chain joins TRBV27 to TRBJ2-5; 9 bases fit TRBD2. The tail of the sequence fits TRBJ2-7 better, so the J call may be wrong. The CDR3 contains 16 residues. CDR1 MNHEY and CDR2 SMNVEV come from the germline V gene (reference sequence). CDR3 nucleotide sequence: TGTGCCAGTCCTCCTAGTTCTGGCGGGGGGGCTGACGAGCAGTACTTC. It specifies CASPPSSGGGADEQYF.